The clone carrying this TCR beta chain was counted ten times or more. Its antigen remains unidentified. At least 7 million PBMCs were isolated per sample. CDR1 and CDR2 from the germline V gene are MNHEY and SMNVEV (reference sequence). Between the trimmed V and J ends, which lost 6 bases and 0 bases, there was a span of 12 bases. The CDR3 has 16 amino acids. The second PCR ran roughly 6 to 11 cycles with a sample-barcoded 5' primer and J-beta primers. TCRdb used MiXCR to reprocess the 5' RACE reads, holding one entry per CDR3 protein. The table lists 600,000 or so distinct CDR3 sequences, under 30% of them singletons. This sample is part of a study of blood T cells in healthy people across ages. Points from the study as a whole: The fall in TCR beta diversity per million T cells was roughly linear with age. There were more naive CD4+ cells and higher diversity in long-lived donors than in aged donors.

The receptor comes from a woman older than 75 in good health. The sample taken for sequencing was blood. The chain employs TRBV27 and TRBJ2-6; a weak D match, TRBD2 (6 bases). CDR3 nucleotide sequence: TGTGCCAGCAGCCCCCGGGGGAGCTCTGGGGCCAACGTCCTGACTTTC. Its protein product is CASSPRGSSGANVLTF.